This entry describes one TCR beta chain. Its specificity is unknown. This sample was included in a study of lymphopenia after photon versus proton radiotherapy. The study's findings and limits: Relative stability marked proton patients; photon patients lost diversity and naive cells. After the lymphocyte nadir, photon-treated repertoires showed oligoclonal expansion, especially of CD8+ Temra cells.

Sequencing was performed with immunoSEQ multiplex PCR; in TCRdb, only in-frame clones are kept and a portion is missing. Among some 16,000 clones listed, 84% were seen once. Trimming stripped 6 bases from V and 4 bases from J, with 16 bases between. The CDR3 totals 15 residues. Germline V CDR1 and CDR2: LNHDA, SQIVND (reference sequence). The sequenced sample was peripheral blood, obtained from a patient treated with proton-based radiotherapy. This TCR derives from a man in his sixties or seventies with pancreatic cancer. The genes are TRBV19 and TRBJ1-5, with a tentative D call TRBD1 (5 bases). The CDR3 spells CASRVGAVGNQPQHF. For the CDR3, the DNA is TGTGCCAGTAGAGTAGGGGCCGTCGGGAATCAGCCCCAGCATTTT.